These 23 T cell receptor beta chains were sequenced from one sample in a study of T cell repertoires in cytomegalovirus infection. Each CDR3 protein gets one entry after TCRdb re-called the reads with MiXCR. The data show about 830,000 distinct CDR3 sequences, about 30% seen once. For these TCRs, the target antigens are not known. Sequences were derived from cultured CD8+ T cells from PBMCs, sampled from culture after CMV antigen stimulation. Source of these receptors: a human donor in good health (CMV status not recorded). Some clones in this sample may be carry-over from other donors' samples.

The chain combines TRBV5-5 with TRBJ1-3; no reliable D call. CDR1 is SGHKS and CDR2 is YYEKEE in the germline V gene (reference sequence). Trimming left V 5 bases short and J 0 bases short, with 12 bases between. The CDR3 covers 15 residues. The CDR3, as DNA: TGTGCCAGCAGTGCCAGCTCCCTCTCTGGAAACACCATATATTTT. Translation: CASSASSLSGNTIYF.

The rearrangement uses TRBV27 and TRBJ2-3, with D possibly TRBD2 on 6 matching bases. CDR1 and CDR2 (germline): MNHEY, SMNVEV (reference sequence). The CDR3 consists of 14 residues. The germline V and J ends were trimmed by 5 bases and 2 bases, with 11 bases remaining between them. In DNA form, the CDR3 reads TGTGCCAGCAGTGTACTAGCTATCACAGATACGCAGTATTTT. Its protein is CASSVLAITDTQYF.

This clonotype was counted a few times. For the CDR3, the DNA is TGTGCCAGCAGTGGGCGCGTGGGACAGGGTATTTCCACCGATACGCAGTATTTT. Translated: CASSGRVGQGISTDTQYF. V gene TRBV6-8 combines with J gene TRBJ2-3; TRBD1 matches 9 bases. The CDR3 extends over 18 amino acids. V was pared by 5 bases and J by 6 bases, with 18 bases of the junction left unmatched. Germline V gene lookup returns CDR1 MNHGY and CDR2 SAAAGT.

There are many counts of this clonotype. The chain recombines TRBV7-8 with TRBJ1-1; D is undetermined. V was pared by 0 bases and J by 3 bases, with 5 bases between. This CDR3 is 13 amino acids long. Germline assignment: CDR1 SGHVS and CDR2 FQNEAQ. The CDR3 loop reads CASSLAWHTEAFF. CDR3 DNA sequence: TGTGCCAGCAGCTTAGCATGGCACACTGAAGCTTTCTTT.

This rearrangement joins TRBV7-6 to TRBJ2-3; the D is unclear. V was pared by 0 bases and J by 5 bases, with 6 bases between. This CDR3 has 13 amino acids. CDR1 and CDR2 (germline): SGHVS, FNYEAQ. CDR3 nucleotide sequence: TGTGCCAGCAGCTTAGCGCAGGTAGATACGCAGTATTTT. This codes for CASSLAQVDTQYF.

The V gene is TRBV28, the J gene TRBJ1-2; D is ambiguous. Germline V gene data show CDR1 as MDHEN and CDR2 as SYDVKM. Trimming removed 1 base from V and 6 bases from J, with 15 bases in between. This CDR3 has 15 amino acids. DNA of the CDR3: TGTGCCAGCAGTTTATCCGCTGGCGGCAGCGATGGCTACACCTTC. It translates to CASSLSAGGSDGYTF.

This chain connects TRBV28 to TRBJ2-7; D is possibly TRBD1 (5 bases). V lost 5 bases, J lost 0 bases, and 11 bases lay in between. The germline V gene has CDR1 MDHEN and CDR2 SYDVKM. This CDR3 comprises 14 residues. DNA of the CDR3: TGTGCCAGCAGTACAGGAGAAAGCTCCTACGAGCAGTACGTC. Translating gives CASSTGESSYEQYV.

The gene calls are TRBV6-5 and TRBJ2-7; D remains unclear. CDR1 and CDR2 (germline): MNHEY, SVGAGI. This CDR3 comprises 15 residues. Trimming left V 3 bases short and J 5 bases short, with 17 bases between. The DNA of the CDR3 is TGTGCCAGCAGTTATACCGGCCTCTCTAGGGACGAGCAGTACTTC. Its protein product is CASSYTGLSRDEQYF.

The chain combines TRBV6-5 with TRBJ2-1; 9 nucleotides agree with TRBD2. Germline V gives CDR1 MNHEY, CDR2 SVGAGI. V shed 6 bases, J shed 5 bases, and the junction held 11 bases outside the gene matches. The length of the CDR3 is 16 residues. The CDR3: CASSQPAGGYNNEQFF. DNA of the CDR3: TGTGCCAGCAGCCAGCCAGCGGGGGGTTACAACAATGAGCAGTTCTTC.

This chain links TRBV7-6 with TRBJ2-2, with TRBD1 matching over 7 bases. The CDR3 runs 16 residues. The V and J ends lost 2 bases and 1 base, in that order; junction bases with no gene match: 4. Germline CDR1 SGHVS, CDR2 FNYEAQ. Here the CDR3 DNA reads TGTGCCAGCAGCTTAAGGTGGACAGGGAACACCGGGGAGCTGTTTTTT. Amino acid sequence: CASSLRWTGNTGELFF.

V and J are TRBV7-4 and TRBJ2-5; 8 bases are shared with TRBD2. Trimming at V came to 5 bases and at J to 4 bases, leaving 3 bases not matched to a gene. The CDR3 is made up of 13 amino acids. Germline CDR1 SGHVT, CDR2 SQSDAQ. The CDR3, as DNA: TGTGCCAGCAGCACTAGCGGAGGAGAGACCCAGTACTTC. Its protein is CASSTSGGETQYF.

The chain has TRBV11-3 and TRBJ2-1; D may be TRBD1 (6 bases). V was pared by 1 base and J by 7 bases, with 17 bases between. Germline V CDR1 and CDR2: SGHNT, YENEEA. CDR3 length: 16 residues. The CDR3: CASSLAPQGYWNEQFF. CDR3 nucleotide sequence: TGTGCCAGCAGCTTAGCCCCACAGGGCTACTGGAATGAGCAGTTCTTC.

CDR3 sequence: CASSPGTLNQPQHF. The CDR3 nucleotides read TGTGCCAGCAGTCCCGGGACACTCAATCAGCCCCAGCATTTT. This chain links TRBV6-6 with TRBJ1-5, with TRBD1 as a possible D gene (6 bases). V lost 5 bases and J lost 3, with 11 bases in between. Germline V gene data show CDR1 as MNHNY and CDR2 as SVGAGI (reference sequence). This CDR3 comprises 14 residues.

This clonotype has at least ten counts. V gene TRBV9 combines with J gene TRBJ2-6; D remains unclear. There are 16 residues in the CDR3. Trimming cost V 4 bases and J 0 bases, with 11 bases left between them. CDR1 and CDR2 (germline): SGDLS, YYNGEE. CDR3 sequence: CASSTSRASGANVLTF. Written as DNA, the CDR3 is TGTGCCAGCAGCACCTCACGGGCCTCTGGGGCCAACGTCCTGACTTTC.

This sequence joins TRBV19 and TRBJ2-4; 12 bases are a match to TRBD1. J gave up 5 bases and V 7 bases, and 9 bases lay outside the gene matches. This CDR3 spans 16 amino acids. The germline gives CDR1 LNHDA, CDR2 SQIVND (reference sequence). The CDR3 bases are TGTGCCAGTACCGGGATTTGGGACAGGGGGCAAAACATTCAGTACTTC. Amino acid sequence: CASTGIWDRGQNIQYF.

The V call is TRBV18, the J call TRBJ2-7, with 7 bases that match TRBD1. The CDR3 loop spans 15 amino acids. In germline, CDR1 is KGHSH, CDR2 LQKENI. Unmatched junction bases numbered 10, after V lost 3 bases and J lost 5 bases. The CDR3 is CASSPGQSSVNEQYF. DNA of the CDR3: TGTGCCAGCTCACCGGGACAGTCATCGGTCAACGAGCAGTACTTC.

The chain employs TRBV27 and TRBJ1-2; D is undetermined. Trimming stripped 3 bases from V and 7 bases from J, with 15 bases between. CDR1 and CDR2 from the germline V gene are MNHEY and SMNVEV (reference sequence). The CDR3 is 14 residues long. The CDR3 DNA sequence: TGTGCCAGCAGTTTGGTGGGCCGTGGGCCTGGCTACACCTTC. It encodes CASSLVGRGPGYTF.

This clonotype was recorded at least ten times. This chain links TRBV19 with TRBJ1-5, with unresolved D. Trimming took off 3 bases at V and 4 bases at J, with 7 bases between the two ends. Per the germline V gene, CDR1 is LNHDA and CDR2 is SQIVND (reference sequence). The CDR3 is made up of 13 amino acids. The CDR3 sequence is CASSIGPNQPQHF. The CDR3 nucleotides are TGTGCCAGTAGTATTGGCCCGAATCAGCCCCAGCATTTT.

This clonotype was seen many times. The J gene is TRBJ2-5, the V gene TRBV7-8; D may be TRBD1 (6 bases). The V end lost 6 bases, the J end lost 5 bases, and 19 bases lay between the germline ends. Germline CDR1 and CDR2: SGHVS and FQNEAQ. This CDR3 is 15 amino acids long. DNA of the CDR3: TGTGCCAGCAGAACAGGGAAGGGGGACGTGGAGACCCAGTACTTC. As protein: CASRTGKGDVETQYF. Drawing the rest from reference TRBV7-8 and TRBJ2-5, the complete variable domain is GAGVSQSPRYKVAKRGQDVALRCDPISGHVSLFWYQQALGQGPEFLTYFQNEAQLDKSGLPSDRFFAERPEGSVSTLKIQRTQQEDSAVYLCASRTGKGDVETQYFGPGTRLLVL.

The genes are TRBV27 and TRBJ2-3; D is unresolved. Trimming shortened V by 6 bases and J by 2 bases, and 12 bases separated the two germline ends. The germline V gene encodes CDR1 MNHEY and CDR2 SMNVEV (reference sequence). The CDR3 is 14 residues long. In nucleotides, the CDR3 is TGTGCCAGCAGAGAGGCCCTCTCCACAGATACGCAGTATTTT. Translating it yields CASREALSTDTQYF.

Note on this clonotype: A read error may account for a junction end that differs from germline. CDR3 nucleotide sequence: TGTGCCAACAGCCTTACCCCAAGGCTAGCGGGGGAGTACGAGCAGTACTTC. The encoded protein is CANSLTPRLAGEYEQYF. This chain links TRBV7-9 with TRBJ2-7; TRBD2 matches at 10 bases. This CDR3 comprises 17 residues. Germline loops: CDR1 SEHNR, CDR2 FQNEAQ (reference sequence). Based on the CDR3 plus reference TRBV7-9 and TRBJ2-7, the full variable domain is DTGVSQNPRHKITKRGQNVTFRCDPISEHNRLYWYRQTLGQGPEFLTYFQNEAQLEKSRLLSDRFSAERPKGSFSTLEIQRTEQGDSAMYLCANSLTPRLAGEYEQYFGPGTRLTVT.

Concerning this clonotype: A read error may account for a junction end that differs from germline. The gene calls are TRBV9 and TRBJ2-2; TRBD1 might be the D (6 bases). The CDR3 loop spans 12 amino acids. The germline V gene has CDR1 SGDLS and CDR2 YYNGEE. The CDR3 here is CGSSEGAGELFF. The CDR3 DNA follows: TGTGGCAGCAGCGAGGGGGCCGGGGAGCTGTTTTTT. Using reference TRBV9 and TRBJ2-2 for the parts outside the CDR3, the full variable domain is DSGVTQTPKHLITATGQRVTLRCSPRSGDLSVYWYQQSLDQGLQFLIQYYNGEERAKGNILERFSAQQFPDLHSELNLSSLELGDSALYFCGSSEGAGELFFGEGSRLTVL.

The chain employs TRBV6-6 and TRBJ1-1, with D perhaps matching TRBD1 (5 bases). The germline gives CDR1 MNHNY, CDR2 SVGAGI (reference sequence). Trimming took 5 bases from V and 4 from J, leaving 17 bases between them. The CDR3 spans 15 residues. The CDR3 DNA reads as TGTGCCAGCAGTCGGGGCGGGGTTAGAGGCACTGAAGCTTTCTTT. Protein sequence: CASSRGGVRGTEAFF.